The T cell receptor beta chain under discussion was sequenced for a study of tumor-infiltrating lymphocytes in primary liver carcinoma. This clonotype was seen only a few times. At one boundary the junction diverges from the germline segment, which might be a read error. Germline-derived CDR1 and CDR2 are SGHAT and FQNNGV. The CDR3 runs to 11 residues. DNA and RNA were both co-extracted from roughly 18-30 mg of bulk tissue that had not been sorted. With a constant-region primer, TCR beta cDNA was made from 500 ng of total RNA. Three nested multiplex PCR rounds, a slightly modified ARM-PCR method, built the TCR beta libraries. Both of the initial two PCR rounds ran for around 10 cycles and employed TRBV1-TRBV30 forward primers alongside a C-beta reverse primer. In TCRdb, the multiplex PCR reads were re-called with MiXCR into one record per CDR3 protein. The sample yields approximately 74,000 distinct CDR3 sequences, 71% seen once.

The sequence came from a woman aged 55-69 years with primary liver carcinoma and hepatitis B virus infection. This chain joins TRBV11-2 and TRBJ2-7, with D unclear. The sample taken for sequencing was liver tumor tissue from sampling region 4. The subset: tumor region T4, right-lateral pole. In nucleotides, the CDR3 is TGTGCCAGCAGCTTAGATTACGGGCAGTACTTC. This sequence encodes CASSLDYGQYF.